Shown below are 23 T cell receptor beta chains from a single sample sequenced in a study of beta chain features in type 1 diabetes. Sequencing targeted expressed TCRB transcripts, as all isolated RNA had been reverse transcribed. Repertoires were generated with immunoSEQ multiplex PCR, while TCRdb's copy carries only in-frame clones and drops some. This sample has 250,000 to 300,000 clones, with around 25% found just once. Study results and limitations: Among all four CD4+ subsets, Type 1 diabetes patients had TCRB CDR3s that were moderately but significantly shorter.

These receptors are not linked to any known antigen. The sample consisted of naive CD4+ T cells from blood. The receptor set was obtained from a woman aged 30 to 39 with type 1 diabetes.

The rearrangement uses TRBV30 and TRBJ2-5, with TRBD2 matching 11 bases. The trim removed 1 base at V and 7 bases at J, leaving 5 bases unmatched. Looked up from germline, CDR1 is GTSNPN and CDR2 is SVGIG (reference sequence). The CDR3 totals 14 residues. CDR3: CAWSETSGTGTQYF. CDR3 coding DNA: TGTGCCTGGAGTGAGACTAGCGGGACGGGGACCCAGTACTTC.

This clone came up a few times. The CDR3 sequence: CASSFRLAPAYEQYF. CDR3 DNA sequence: TGTGCCAGCAGTTTCCGGCTAGCCCCTGCCTACGAGCAGTACTTC. The V call is TRBV28, the J call TRBJ2-7, with D perhaps matching TRBD2 (5 bases). The CDR3 loop spans 15 amino acids. V dropped 3 bases and J dropped 2 bases, with 14 bases sitting between them. Germline lookup yields CDR1 MDHEN and CDR2 SYDVKM.

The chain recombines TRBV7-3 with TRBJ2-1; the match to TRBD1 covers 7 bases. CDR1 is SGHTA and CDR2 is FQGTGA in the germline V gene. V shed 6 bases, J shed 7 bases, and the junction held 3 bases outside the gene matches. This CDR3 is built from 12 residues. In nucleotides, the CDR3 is TGTGCCAGCAGTAGACAGGGTAATGAGCAGTTCTTC. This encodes CASSRQGNEQFF.

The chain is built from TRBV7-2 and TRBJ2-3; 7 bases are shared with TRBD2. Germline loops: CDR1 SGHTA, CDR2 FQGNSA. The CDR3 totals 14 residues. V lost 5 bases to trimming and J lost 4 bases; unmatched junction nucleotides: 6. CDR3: CASSPGLGSDTQYF. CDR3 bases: TGTGCCAGCAGCCCCGGACTAGGGTCAGATACGCAGTATTTT.

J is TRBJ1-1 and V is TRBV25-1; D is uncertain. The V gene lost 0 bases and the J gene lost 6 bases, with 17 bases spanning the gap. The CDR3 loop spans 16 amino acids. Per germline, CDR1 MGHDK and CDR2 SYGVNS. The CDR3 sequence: CASSEYSPRVGAEAFF. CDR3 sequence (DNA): TGTGCCAGCAGTGAATATTCTCCCCGCGTCGGGGCTGAAGCTTTCTTT.

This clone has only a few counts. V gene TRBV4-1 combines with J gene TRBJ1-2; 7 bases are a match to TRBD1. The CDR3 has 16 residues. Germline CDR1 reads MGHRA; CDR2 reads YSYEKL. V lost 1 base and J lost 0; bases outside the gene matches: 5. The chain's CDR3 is CASSQGRDSTNYGYTF. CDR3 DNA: TGCGCCAGCAGCCAAGGTCGGGACAGCACTAACTATGGCTACACCTTC.

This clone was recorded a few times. The CDR3 region is CASSPPLAGDGEQYF. As DNA, the CDR3 is TGTGCCAGCTCACCACCGCTAGCGGGAGACGGCGAGCAGTACTTC. The chain employs TRBV18 and TRBJ2-7, with 10 positions matching TRBD2. This CDR3 is built from 15 residues. V shed 0 bases and J 6 bases; nucleotides not matched to a gene: 5. Germline CDR1 reads KGHSH; CDR2 reads LQKENI.

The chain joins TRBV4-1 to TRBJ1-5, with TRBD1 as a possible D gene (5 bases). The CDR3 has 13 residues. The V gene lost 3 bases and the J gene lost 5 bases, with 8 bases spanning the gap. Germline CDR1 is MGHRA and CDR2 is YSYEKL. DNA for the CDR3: TGCGCCAGCAGCCACTCGGGGGATCAGCCCCAGCATTTT. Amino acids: CASSHSGDQPQHF.

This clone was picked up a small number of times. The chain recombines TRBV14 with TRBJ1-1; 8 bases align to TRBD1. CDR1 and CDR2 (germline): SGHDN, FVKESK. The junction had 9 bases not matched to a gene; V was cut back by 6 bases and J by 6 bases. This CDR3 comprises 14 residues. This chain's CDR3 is CASRRQGIFAEAFF. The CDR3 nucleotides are TGTGCCAGCAGGAGACAGGGGATATTCGCTGAAGCTTTCTTT.

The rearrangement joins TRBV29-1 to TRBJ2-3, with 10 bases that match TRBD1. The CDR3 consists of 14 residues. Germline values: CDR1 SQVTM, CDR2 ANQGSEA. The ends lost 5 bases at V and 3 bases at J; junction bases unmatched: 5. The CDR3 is CSVQGTGDTDTQYF. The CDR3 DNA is TGCAGCGTTCAAGGGACAGGGGATACAGATACGCAGTATTTT.

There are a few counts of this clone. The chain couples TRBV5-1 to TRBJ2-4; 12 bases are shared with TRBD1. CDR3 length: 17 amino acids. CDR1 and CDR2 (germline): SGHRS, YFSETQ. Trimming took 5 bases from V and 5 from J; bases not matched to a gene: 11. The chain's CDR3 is CASRTTPGQGAENIQYF. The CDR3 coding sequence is TGCGCCAGCAGAACTACGCCGGGACAGGGGGCGGAAAACATTCAGTACTTC.

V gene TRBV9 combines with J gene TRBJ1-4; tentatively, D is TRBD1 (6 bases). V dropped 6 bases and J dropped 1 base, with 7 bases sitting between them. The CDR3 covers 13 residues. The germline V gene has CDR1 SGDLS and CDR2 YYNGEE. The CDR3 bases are TGTGCCAGCACCAGGGGAACTAATGAAAAACTGTTTTTT. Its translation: CASTRGTNEKLFF.

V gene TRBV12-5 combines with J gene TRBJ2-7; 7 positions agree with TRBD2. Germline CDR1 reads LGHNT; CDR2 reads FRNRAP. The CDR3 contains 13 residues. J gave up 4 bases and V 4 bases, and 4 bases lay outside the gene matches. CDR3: CASGSDGGYEQYF. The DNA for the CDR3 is TGTGCTAGTGGTTCCGACGGGGGGTACGAGCAGTACTTC.

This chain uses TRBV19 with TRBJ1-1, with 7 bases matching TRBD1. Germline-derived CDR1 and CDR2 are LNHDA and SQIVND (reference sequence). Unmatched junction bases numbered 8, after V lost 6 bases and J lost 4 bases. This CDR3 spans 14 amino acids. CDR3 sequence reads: CASSQGTGATEAFF. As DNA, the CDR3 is TGTGCCAGTAGCCAGGGCACAGGGGCCACTGAAGCTTTCTTT.

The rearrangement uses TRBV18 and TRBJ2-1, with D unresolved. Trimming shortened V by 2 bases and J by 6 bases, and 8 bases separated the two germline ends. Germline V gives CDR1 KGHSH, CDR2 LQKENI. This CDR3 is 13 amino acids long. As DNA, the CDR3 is TGTGCCAGCTCACCATCGCACTCCAATGAGCAGTTCTTC. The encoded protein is CASSPSHSNEQFF. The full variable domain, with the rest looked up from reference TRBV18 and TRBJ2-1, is NAGVMQNPRHLVRRRGQEARLRCSPMKGHSHVYWYRQLPEEGLKFMVYLQKENIIDESGMPKERFSAEFPKEGPSILRIQQVVRGDSAAYFCASSPSHSNEQFFGPGTRLTVL.

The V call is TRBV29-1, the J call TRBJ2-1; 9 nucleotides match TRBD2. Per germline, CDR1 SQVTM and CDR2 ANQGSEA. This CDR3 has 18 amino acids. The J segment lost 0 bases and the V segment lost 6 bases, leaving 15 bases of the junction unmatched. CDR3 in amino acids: CSVLFLYSGRASYNEQFF. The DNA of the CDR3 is TGCAGCGTCTTGTTTCTGTATAGCGGGAGAGCCTCCTACAATGAGCAGTTCTTC.

The CDR3 DNA reads TGTGCCAGCAGCGTAGTGGGGACAGGGGGCTTTGAGCAGTTCTTC. Its translation is CASSVVGTGGFEQFF. The V and J genes are TRBV9 and TRBJ2-1, with 12 bases identical to TRBD1. The CDR3 runs to 15 residues. From germline, CDR1 is SGDLS and CDR2 YYNGEE. V lost 0 bases and J lost 9; bases outside the gene matches: 4. The entire variable domain, with the rest obtained from reference TRBV9 and TRBJ2-1, is as follows: DSGVTQTPKHLITATGQRVTLRCSPRSGDLSVYWYQQSLDQGLQFLIQYYNGEERAKGNILERFSAQQFPDLHSELNLSSLELGDSALYFCASSVVGTGGFEQFFGPGTRLTVL.

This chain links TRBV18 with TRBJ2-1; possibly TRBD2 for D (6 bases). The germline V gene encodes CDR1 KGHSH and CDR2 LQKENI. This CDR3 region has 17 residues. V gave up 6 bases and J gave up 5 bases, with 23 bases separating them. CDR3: CASSRVAGSYVDNEQFF. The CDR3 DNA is TGTGCCAGCTCTCGCGTCGCGGGGAGCTATGTGGACAATGAGCAGTTCTTC. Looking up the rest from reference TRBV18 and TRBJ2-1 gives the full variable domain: NAGVMQNPRHLVRRRGQEARLRCSPMKGHSHVYWYRQLPEEGLKFMVYLQKENIIDESGMPKERFSAEFPKEGPSILRIQQVVRGDSAAYFCASSRVAGSYVDNEQFFGPGTRLTVL.

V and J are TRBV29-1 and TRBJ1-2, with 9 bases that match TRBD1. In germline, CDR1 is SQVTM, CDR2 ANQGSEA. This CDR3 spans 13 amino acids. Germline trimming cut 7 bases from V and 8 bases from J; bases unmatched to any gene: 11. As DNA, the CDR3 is TGCAGCGGTTTACGGACAGGGGCGCGCGGCTACACCTTC. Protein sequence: CSGLRTGARGYTF. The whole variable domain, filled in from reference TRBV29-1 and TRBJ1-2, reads SAVISQKPSRDICQRGTSLTIQCQVDSQVTMMFWYRQQPGQSLTLIATANQGSEATYESGFVIDKFPISRPNLTFSTLTVSNMSPEDSSIYLCSGLRTGARGYTFGSGTRLTVV.

DNA of the CDR3: TGCAGCGCCGTCAGGTGGGACAGCCATCTGAACACTGAAGCTTTCTTT. Its protein product is CSAVRWDSHLNTEAFF. The chain has TRBV29-1 and TRBJ1-1; 7 positions agree with TRBD1. The CDR3 spans 16 residues. Trimming took 7 bases from V and 0 from J; bases not matched to a gene: 14. Germline CDR1 and CDR2: SQVTM and ANQGSEA. Full variable domain (outside the CDR3, taken from reference TRBV29-1 and TRBJ1-1): SAVISQKPSRDICQRGTSLTIQCQVDSQVTMMFWYRQQPGQSLTLIATANQGSEATYESGFVIDKFPISRPNLTFSTLTVSNMSPEDSSIYLCSAVRWDSHLNTEAFFGQGTRLTVV.

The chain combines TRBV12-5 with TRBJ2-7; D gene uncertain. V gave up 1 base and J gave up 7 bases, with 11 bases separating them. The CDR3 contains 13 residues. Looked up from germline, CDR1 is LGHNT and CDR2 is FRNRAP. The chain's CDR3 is CASGLGQSMEQYF. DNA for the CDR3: TGTGCTAGTGGTTTGGGTCAGTCCATGGAGCAGTACTTC.

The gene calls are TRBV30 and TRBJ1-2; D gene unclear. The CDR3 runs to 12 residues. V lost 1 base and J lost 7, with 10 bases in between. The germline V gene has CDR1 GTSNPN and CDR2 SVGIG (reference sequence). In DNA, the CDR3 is TGTGCCTGGAGTGGATCCGGGTCTGGCTACACCTTC. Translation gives CAWSGSGSGYTF.

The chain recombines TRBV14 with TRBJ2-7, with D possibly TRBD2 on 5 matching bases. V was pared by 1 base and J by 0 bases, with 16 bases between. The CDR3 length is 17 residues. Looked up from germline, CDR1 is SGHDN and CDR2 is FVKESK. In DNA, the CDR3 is TGTGCCAGCAGCCAAGGCCCCCCCAGCGGCTACTCCTACGAGCAGTACTTC. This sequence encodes CASSQGPPSGYSYEQYF. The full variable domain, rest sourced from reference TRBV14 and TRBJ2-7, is EAGVTQFPSHSVIEKGQTVTLRCDPISGHDNLYWYRRVMGKEIKFLLHFVKESKQDESGMPNNRFLAERTGGTYSTLKVQPAELEDSGVYFCASSQGPPSGYSYEQYFGPGTRLTVT.